The 22 T cell receptor beta chains below all came from one sample that was sequenced in a study of vaccination and CD4 T cells after COVID-19. The treatment denotes: roughly 11-day PBMC culture with coronavirus spike peptide pools or control peptides (ViraFEST assay). Sequencing of the DNA from cultured CD4+ T cells was carried out with the Oncomine TCR Beta short-read assay. TCRdb called the PCR reads again in MiXCR, with one record for every CDR3 protein. The repertoire has around 15,000 distinct CDR3 sequences, roughly 52% of them found once; the top ten carry 15% to 20%. No antigen has been assigned to these receptors. The sequencing used CD4+ T cells from blood, cultured in vitro, collected before SARS-CoV-2 vaccination. The receptors were gathered from a human donor who had recovered from COVID-19.

CDR3 in DNA: TGTGCCAGCAGGGACCAAGAGACCCAGTACTTC. Translation gives CASRDQETQYF. The chain links TRBV2 to TRBJ2-5; D gene uncertain. The germline V gene encodes CDR1 SNHLY and CDR2 FYNNEI. The V end was cut by 6 bases, the J end by 0 bases, with 2 bases between. The CDR3 contains 11 residues.

This clonotype came up a few times. The chain carries TRBV6-2 or TRBV6-3 and TRBJ2-1, with D tentatively TRBD2 (6 bases). Germline CDR1 and CDR2: MNHEY and SVGEGT. Trimming removed 10 bases from V and 10 bases from J, with 26 bases in between. The CDR3 sequence is 15 residues long. As DNA, the CDR3 is TGTGCCACTGCCGAGGGGACTTGGGGGGTCGGGGAGCAGTTCTTC. Residues: CATAEGTWGVGEQFF.

The chain couples TRBV2 to TRBJ1-2, with D perhaps TRBD1 (6 bases). Germline loops: CDR1 SNHLY, CDR2 FYNNEI. This CDR3 is built from 14 residues. Trimming shortened V by 6 bases and J by 8 bases, and 19 bases separated the two germline ends. CDR3 sequence (DNA): TGTGCCAGCAGCTCTGCTCGGGGGGCGCGGGGCTACACCTTC. This codes for CASSSARGARGYTF.

This clonotype was observed a few times. V gene TRBV27 combines with J gene TRBJ2-3; 10 bases map to TRBD2. The V gene's germline CDR1 is MNHEY and CDR2 SMNVEV (reference sequence). With V trimmed by 5 bases and J by 5 bases, 13 bases remained unmatched. CDR3 length equals 17 residues. The CDR3 DNA is TGTGCCAGCAGTCCCTCCCGAGCGGGAGGGCCAAGAGATACGCAGTATTTT. This translates into CASSPSRAGGPRDTQYF.

The chain recombines TRBV9 with TRBJ1-5, with D uncertain. The V and J ends lost 0 bases and 9 bases respectively, with 13 bases between them. This CDR3 has 14 amino acids. The germline CDR1 and CDR2 sequences are SGDLS and YYNGEE. CDR3 sequence reads: CASSVGPGGGPQHF. CDR3 bases: TGTGCCAGCAGCGTAGGGCCGGGAGGAGGGCCCCAGCATTTT.

The rearrangement joins TRBV20-1 to TRBJ1-2; 7 bases agree with TRBD1. With 2 bases clipped from V and 8 bases from J, the junction kept 11 bases outside the gene matches. From germline, CDR1 is DFQATT and CDR2 SNEGSKA (reference sequence). The CDR3 contains 14 residues. In DNA, the CDR3 is TGCAGTGCTAGATTACCGGGACAGTTGACAGGCTACACCTTC. It is translated as CSARLPGQLTGYTF.

This clonotype appeared a few times. The J gene is TRBJ2-4, the V gene TRBV7-2, with 7 bases fitting TRBD2. CDR1 SGHTA and CDR2 FQGNSA come from the germline V gene. The CDR3 is made up of 13 amino acids. With 4 bases clipped from V and 9 bases from J, the junction kept 6 bases outside the gene matches. DNA of the CDR3: TGTGCCAGCAGCTCACTCCTAGCGGCCATTCAGTACTTC. It encodes CASSSLLAAIQYF.

This rearrangement joins TRBV21-1 to TRBJ2-1; the table's TRBD1 call for D was not verified on the DNA. TRBV21-1 counts as a pseudogene. The CDR3 covers 15 residues. The CDR3 sequence is CASSKAQWSPNEQFF. The CDR3 DNA is TGTGCCAGCAGCAAAGCTCAGTGGTCCCCTAATGAGCAGTTCTTC.

This clonotype showed up just a few times. The chain combines TRBV6-1 with TRBJ1-6; maybe TRBD1 (5 bases). V was clipped by 6 bases and J by 8 bases, with 14 bases between them. Germline values: CDR1 MNHNS, CDR2 SASEGT. CDR3 size: 14 residues. The CDR3 loop is CASSQGRWDSPLHF. The CDR3 DNA reads as TGTGCCAGCAGCCAGGGACGGTGGGATTCACCCCTCCACTTT.

CDR3 nucleotides: TGTGCCAGCAGCGGAGGGACTAGCGGGGGCAATGAGCAGTTCTTC. This encodes CASSGGTSGGNEQFF. The chain recombines TRBV9 with TRBJ2-1, with 14 bases fitting TRBD2. The CDR3 runs to 15 residues. V lost 3 bases to trimming and J lost 6 bases; unmatched junction nucleotides: 2. Germline CDR1 and CDR2: SGDLS and YYNGEE. The variable domain in full, completed from reference TRBV9 and TRBJ2-1, reads DSGVTQTPKHLITATGQRVTLRCSPRSGDLSVYWYQQSLDQGLQFLIQYYNGEERAKGNILERFSAQQFPDLHSELNLSSLELGDSALYFCASSGGTSGGNEQFFGPGTRLTVL.

This chain joins TRBV28 and TRBJ1-2; D is uncertain. Germline assignment: CDR1 MDHEN and CDR2 SYDVKM. This CDR3 is 13 amino acids long. The V end lost 5 bases, the J end lost 5 bases, and 12 bases lay between the germline ends. CDR3 in DNA: TGTGCCAGCAGTGGCAGCCGCCTGTATGGCTACACCTTC. This sequence encodes CASSGSRLYGYTF.

This clonotype has a single count. The chain employs TRBV19 and TRBJ2-5; D uncertain. CDR3 length: 13 amino acids. V was pared by 3 bases and J by 1 base, with 6 bases between. Germline CDR1 is LNHDA and CDR2 is SQIVND (reference sequence). CDR3 DNA: TGTGCCAGTAGTATTGAACTCCAAGAGACCCAGTACTTC. Translating gives CASSIELQETQYF.

The chain couples TRBV6-5 to TRBJ2-7, with 10 nucleotides matching TRBD2. Germline CDR1 MNHEY, CDR2 SVGAGI. The J segment lost 2 bases and the V segment lost 0 bases, leaving 4 bases of the junction unmatched. The CDR3 is 16 amino acids. The CDR3 bases are TGTGCCAGCAGTTACTCGATGGGACTAGCGCCCTACGAGCAGTACTTC. It is translated as CASSYSMGLAPYEQYF.

This clonotype was detected only a few times. The gene calls are TRBV20-1 and TRBJ1-2; D remains unclear. Germline CDR1 and CDR2: DFQATT and SNEGSKA (reference sequence). The CDR3 is 12 amino acids. V shed 2 bases and J shed 1 base, with 5 bases lying between them. The CDR3 sequence: CSARRVNYGYTF. DNA of the CDR3: TGCAGTGCTAGACGGGTTAACTATGGCTACACCTTC.

This clonotype occurred a few times. The gene calls are TRBV14 and TRBJ2-7; D possibly corresponds to TRBD2 (5 bases). Looked up from germline, CDR1 is SGHDN and CDR2 is FVKESK. The CDR3 loop spans 15 amino acids. V lost 4 bases to trimming and J lost 0 bases, with 13 bases between them. The CDR3 sequence is CASSRASHSSYEQYF. CDR3 bases: TGTGCCAGCAGCCGGGCTAGCCACAGCTCCTACGAGCAGTACTTC.

There are a few counts of this clonotype. The chain couples TRBV6-1 to TRBJ1-1; D perhaps matches TRBD1 (5 bases). The ends were cut back, 8 bases at V and 3 bases at J, with 22 bases in the middle. The CDR3 has 16 amino acids. Germline CDR1 is MNHNS and CDR2 is SASEGT. The CDR3 here is CASQPASVGEDTEAFF. CDR3 in DNA: TGTGCCAGCCAGCCTGCCTCAGTGGGGGAGGACACTGAAGCTTTCTTT.

V usage is TRBV19 and J usage is TRBJ1-5; D is perhaps TRBD1 (5 bases). V lost 5 bases to trimming and J lost 4 bases, with 15 bases between them. Germline V lookup: CDR1 LNHDA, CDR2 SQIVND (reference sequence). CDR3 size: 15 residues. This CDR3 is CASSGWDGRNQPQHF. The CDR3 coding sequence is TGTGCCAGTAGTGGCTGGGACGGGAGGAATCAGCCCCAGCATTTT.

The chain joins TRBV28 to TRBJ2-5; D is unclear. The CDR3 spans 11 residues. Deletions cut 5 bases from V and 4 bases from J, with 5 bases between. Germline-derived CDR1 and CDR2 are MDHEN and SYDVKM. The DNA of the CDR3 is TGTGCCAGCAGTCGTTCAGAGACCCAGTACTTC. It is translated as CASSRSETQYF.

The genes are TRBV20-1 and TRBJ2-5, with unresolved D. V gave up 6 bases and J gave up 4 bases, with 18 bases separating them. CDR3 size: 14 residues. Germline-derived CDR1 and CDR2 are DFQATT and SNEGSKA (reference sequence). CDR3 sequence reads: CSAGSPGVRETQYF. CDR3 coding DNA: TGCAGTGCCGGTTCTCCAGGAGTTCGAGAGACCCAGTACTTC.

In the case of this clonotype: The junction differs from germline at one of its ends, possibly a read error. The rearrangement links TRBV20-1 to TRBJ1-6, with D possibly being TRBD1 (5 bases). Germline values: CDR1 DFQATT, CDR2 SNEGSKA (reference sequence). CDR3 size: 13 residues. CDR3 coding DNA: TGCAGTGCCAGAGACAGCGCAGATTCACCCCTCCACTTT. Translated: CSARDSADSPLHF.

The chain carries TRBV10-3 and TRBJ2-4; D possibly matches TRBD1 or TRBD2 (5 bases each). The germline CDR1 and CDR2 sequences are ENHRY and SYGVKD. The CDR3 is made up of 14 amino acids. Trimming left V 10 bases short and J 9 bases short, with 22 bases between. The chain's CDR3 is CATALGAQVAIQYF. For the CDR3, the DNA is TGTGCCACGGCCCTCGGGGCCCAGGTGGCCATTCAGTACTTC.

V is TRBV7-8 and J is TRBJ1-1; D is unclear. Germline loops: CDR1 SGHVS, CDR2 FQNEAQ. The ends were cut back, 4 bases at V and 12 bases at J, with 15 bases in the middle. The CDR3 is made up of 12 amino acids. CDR3 DNA sequence: TGTGCCAGCAGCTCTAGCCGTCTGATATCTTTCTTT. Protein sequence: CASSSSRLISFF.